A selection of T cell receptor beta chains follows, all from one sample in a study of T cell changes during pregnancy in multiple sclerosis. TCRdb keeps only in-frame clones here, not all; method: immunoSEQ multiplex PCR. This sample has roughly 30,000 clones, with roughly 89% found just once. This specimen consisted of CD8+ T cells from peripheral blood mononuclear cells, obtained in the first trimester of pregnancy. Receptors originate from a female donor with multiple sclerosis, enrolled in a pregnancy study. CDR3s include the opening cysteine and the closing phenylalanine or tryptophan. The D gene is left open where the match is weak. A row's size may be missing; if present it is once, few, many or a size class.

d_gene	v_gene	abundance	j_gene	CDR3nt	CDR3aa
-	TRBV15	-	TRBJ2-7	TGTGCCACCAGCAGAGATTCAGGAGGACCGCCCTACGAGCAGTACTTC	CATSRDSGGPPYEQYF
TRBD2	TRBV5-1	once	TRBJ2-7	TGCGCCAGCAGCCACGGACTAGCGGCATACGAGCAGTACTTC	CASSHGLAAYEQYF
-	TRBV4-1	-	TRBJ2-1	TGCGCCAGCAGCCCCGCAGACTACAATGAGCAGTTCTTC	CASSPADYNEQFF
TRBD2	TRBV9	-	TRBJ2-1	TGTGCCAGCAGCCCGGGACTAGACTCCTACAATGAGCAGTTCTTC	CASSPGLDSYNEQFF
-	TRBV19	-	TRBJ2-5	TGTGCCAGTAACCAGGGCAGCCAAGAGACCCAGTACTTC	CASNQGSQETQYF
TRBD1	TRBV5-1	-	TRBJ2-7	TGCGCCAGCAGCTTCGGCGACAGGGAACACGAGCAGTACTTC	CASSFGDREHEQYF
-	TRBV9	-	TRBJ1-1	TGTGCCAGCAGCGTATCATATGGGGCGGTGAACACTGAAGCTTTCTTT	CASSVSYGAVNTEAFF
-	TRBV2	few	TRBJ1-5	TGTGCCAGCAGTGAAGAACAGCTACGCAATCAGCCCCAGCATTTT	CASSEEQLRNQPQHF
-	TRBV6-5	-	TRBJ2-7	TGTGCCAGCAGCGTCAGCGGCCCCTACGAGCAGTACTTC	CASSVSGPYEQYF
-	TRBV11-2	-	TRBJ1-1	TGTGCCAGCAGCAATGGGGGGATAAGGGACTATAACACTGAAGCTTTCTTT	CASSNGGIRDYNTEAFF
TRBD2	TRBV4-3	-	TRBJ2-7	TGCGCCAGCAGCCAAGAGGGGGGGGGAGGTTGGGCCTACGAGCAGTACTTC	CASSQEGGGGWAYEQYF
TRBD2	TRBV11-1	-	TRBJ2-1	TGTGCCAGCAGCTTAGGGACTAGCGGGGGCCATGAGCAGTTCTTC	CASSLGTSGGHEQFF
-	TRBV9	-	TRBJ1-2	TGTGCCAGCAGCGTAGATGGGGGGGTCTATGGCTACACCTTC	CASSVDGGVYGYTF
-	TRBV28	-	TRBJ1-1	TGTGCCAGCAGTCCGCACTCACTCGGGAACACTGAAGCTTTCTTT	CASSPHSLGNTEAFF
TRBD1	TRBV9	-	TRBJ2-1	TGTGCCAGCAGTTATCCGGGACAGCCCTACAATGAGCAGTTCTTC	CASSYPGQPYNEQFF